A single sample gave rise to the 4 T cell receptor beta chains below, sequenced in a study of blood T cell repertoires in COVID-19. Produced via immunoSEQ multiplex PCR; TCRdb's table is partial and in-frame only. The sample consists of about 86,000 clones, around 85% of them appearing once. The sequencing input was peripheral blood. These receptor sequences come from a man between 65 and 85 years old with acute or convalescent COVID-19.

The gene calls are TRBV3-1 (or the pseudogene TRBV3-2) and TRBJ2-7; a weak D match, TRBD1 (6 bases). Trimming stripped 4 bases from V and 1 base from J, with 11 bases between. From germline, CDR1 is LGHDT and CDR2 YNNKEL (reference sequence). The CDR3 is made up of 14 amino acids. CDR3 DNA sequence: TGTGCCAGCAGCCCGACGACAGGTTCCTACGAGCAGTACTTC. The encoded protein is CASSPTTGSYEQYF.

Turning to this clone: A junction boundary mismatches the germline segment, possibly from a read error. The chain employs TRBV27 and TRBJ2-1; perhaps TRBD1 as D (7 bases). This CDR3 has 14 amino acids. The V gene's germline CDR1 is MNHEY and CDR2 SMNVEV (reference sequence). The CDR3 protein is CASSFRGEYSEQFF. The CDR3 nucleotides are TGTGCCAGCAGTTTCAGGGGGGAGTACAGTGAGCAGTTCTTC.

This chain links TRBV6-5 with TRBJ2-1; D call uncertain. The CDR3 is made up of 11 amino acids. The V gene's germline CDR1 is MNHEY and CDR2 SVGAGI. The V gene lost 6 bases and the J gene lost 8 bases, with 8 bases spanning the gap. The DNA of the CDR3 is TGTGCCAGCAGGCGCAACGATGAGCAGTTCTTC. Translating it yields CASRRNDEQFF.

The V gene is TRBV7-9, the J gene TRBJ2-7; no definite D call. This CDR3 spans 14 amino acids. The V gene lost 1 base and the J gene lost 2 bases, with 9 bases spanning the gap. Germline CDR1 SEHNR, CDR2 FQNEAQ (reference sequence). CDR3 nucleotides: TGTGCCAGCAGCTTAGTTGGAGCCCCCTACGAGCAGTACTTC. Translating gives CASSLVGAPYEQYF.